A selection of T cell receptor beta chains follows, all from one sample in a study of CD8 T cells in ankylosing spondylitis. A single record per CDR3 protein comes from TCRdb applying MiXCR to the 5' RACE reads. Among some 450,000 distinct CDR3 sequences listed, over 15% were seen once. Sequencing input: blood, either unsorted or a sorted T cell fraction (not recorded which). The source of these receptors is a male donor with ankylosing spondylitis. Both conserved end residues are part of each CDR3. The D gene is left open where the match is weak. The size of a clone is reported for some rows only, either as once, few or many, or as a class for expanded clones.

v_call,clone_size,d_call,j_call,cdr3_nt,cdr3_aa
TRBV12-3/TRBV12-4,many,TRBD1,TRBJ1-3,TGTGCCAGCAGGTGGGACAGGGGCCCCTCTGGAAACACCATATATTTT,CASRWDRGPSGNTIYF
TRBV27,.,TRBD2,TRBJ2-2,TGTGCCAGCATGTTACCGGGGGGCACCGGGGAGCTGTTTTTT,CASMLPGGTGELFF
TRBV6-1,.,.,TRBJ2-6,TGTGCCAGCAGTGGTGCGTACTCTGGGGCCAACGTCCTGACTTTC,CASSGAYSGANVLTF
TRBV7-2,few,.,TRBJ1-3,TGTGCCAGCAGCTTAGGTGTGAACTCTGGAAACACCATATATTTT,CASSLGVNSGNTIYF
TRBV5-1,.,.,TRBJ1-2,TGCGCCAGCAGACCCGGCACAGGCGGCTATGGCTACACCTTC,CASRPGTGGYGYTF
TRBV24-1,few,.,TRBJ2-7,TGTGCCACCAGTGACGGGGGAACCAACTCCTACGAGCAGTACTTC,CATSDGGTNSYEQYF
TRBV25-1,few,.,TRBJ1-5,TGTGCCAGTTCAGGGGTCAATCAGCCCCAGCATTTT,CASSGVNQPQHF
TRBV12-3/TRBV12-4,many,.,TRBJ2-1,TGTGCCAGCAGTTTCACTGCTGAGCAGTTCTTC,CASSFTAEQFF
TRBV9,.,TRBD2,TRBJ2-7,TGTGCCAGCAGCCCTCCCCGCGGGAGGGGCGACGAGCAGTACTTC,CASSPPRGRGDEQYF
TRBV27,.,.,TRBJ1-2,TGTGCCAGCAGTTTAGAACCGGGGGCAGGGTATGGCTACACCTTC,CASSLEPGAGYGYTF
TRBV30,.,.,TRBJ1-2,TGTGCCTGGAGTCTGGGTCCCGGTCTTGGCTACACCTTC,CAWSLGPGLGYTF
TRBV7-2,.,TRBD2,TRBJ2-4,TGTGCCAGCAGCCCCCGGACTAGCGGCGGAGCCAAAAACATTCAGTACTTC,CASSPRTSGGAKNIQYF
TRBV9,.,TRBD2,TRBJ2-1,TGTGCCAGCAGCGCGACTAGCGCGAGCCTTGCGAATGAGCAGTTCTTC,CASSATSASLANEQFF
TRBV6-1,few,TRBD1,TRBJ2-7,TGTGCCAGCAGGAAGGGACAGGTGAGCGGAGAGCAGTACTTC,CASRKGQVSGEQYF
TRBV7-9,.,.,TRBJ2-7,TGTGCCAGCAGCTTAGTAGGACAGAAATACGAGCAGTACTTC,CASSLVGQKYEQYF
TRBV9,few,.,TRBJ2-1,TGTGCCAGCAGCGTAGTAGTAGCGGCGGGTGAGCAGTTCTTC,CASSVVVAAGEQFF
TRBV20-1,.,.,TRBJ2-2,TGCAGTGCTAGCGGGGCCCACGGGGAGCTGTTTTTT,CSASGAHGELFF
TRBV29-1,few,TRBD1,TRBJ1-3,TGCAGCGTCGCGCAACAGGGGGCCCTCTCCCGAAACACCATATATTTT,CSVAQQGALSRNTIYF